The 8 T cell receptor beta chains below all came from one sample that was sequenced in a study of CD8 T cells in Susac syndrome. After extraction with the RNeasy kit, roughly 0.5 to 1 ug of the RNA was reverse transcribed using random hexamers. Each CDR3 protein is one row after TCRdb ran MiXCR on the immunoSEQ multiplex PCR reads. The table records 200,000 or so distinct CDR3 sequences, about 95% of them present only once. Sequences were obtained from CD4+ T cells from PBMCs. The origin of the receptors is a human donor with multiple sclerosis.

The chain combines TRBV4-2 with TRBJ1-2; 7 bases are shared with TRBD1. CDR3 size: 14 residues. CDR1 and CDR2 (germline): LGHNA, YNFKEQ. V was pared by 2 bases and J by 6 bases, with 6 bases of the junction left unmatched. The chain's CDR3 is CASSQTGAGHGYTF. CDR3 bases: TGTGCCAGCAGCCAAACAGGGGCCGGGCATGGCTACACCTTC.

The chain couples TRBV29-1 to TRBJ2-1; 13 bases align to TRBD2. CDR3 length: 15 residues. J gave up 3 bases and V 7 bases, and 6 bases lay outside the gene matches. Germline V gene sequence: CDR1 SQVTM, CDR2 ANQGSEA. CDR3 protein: CSGSTSGRFYNEQFF. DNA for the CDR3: TGCAGCGGATCGACTAGCGGGAGGTTCTACAATGAGCAGTTCTTC.

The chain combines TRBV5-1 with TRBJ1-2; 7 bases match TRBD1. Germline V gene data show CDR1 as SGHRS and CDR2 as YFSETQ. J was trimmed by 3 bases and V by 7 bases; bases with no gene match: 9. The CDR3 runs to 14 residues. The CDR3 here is CASREQGMDYGYTF. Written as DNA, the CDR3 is TGCGCCAGCCGGGAACAGGGGATGGACTATGGCTACACCTTC.

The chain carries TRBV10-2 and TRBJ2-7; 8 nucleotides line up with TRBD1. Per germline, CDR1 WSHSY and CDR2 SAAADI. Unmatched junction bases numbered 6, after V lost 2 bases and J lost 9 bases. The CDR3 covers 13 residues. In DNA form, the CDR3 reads TGCGCCAGCAGTGAGACAGGGGGTTATGGGCAGTACTTC. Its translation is CASSETGGYGQYF.

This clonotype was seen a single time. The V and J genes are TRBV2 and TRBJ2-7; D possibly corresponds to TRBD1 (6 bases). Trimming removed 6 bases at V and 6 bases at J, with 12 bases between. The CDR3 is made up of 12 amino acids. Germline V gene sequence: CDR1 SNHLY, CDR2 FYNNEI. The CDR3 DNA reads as TGTGCCAGCAGCCGTACAGGGCTCGAGCAGTACTTC. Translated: CASSRTGLEQYF.

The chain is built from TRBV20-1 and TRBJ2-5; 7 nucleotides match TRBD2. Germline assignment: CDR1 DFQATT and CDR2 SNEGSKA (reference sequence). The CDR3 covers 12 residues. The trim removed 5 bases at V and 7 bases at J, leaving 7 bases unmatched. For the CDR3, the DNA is TGCAGTGCTTCGCGGGGGTTAGGGACCCAGTACTTC. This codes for CSASRGLGTQYF.

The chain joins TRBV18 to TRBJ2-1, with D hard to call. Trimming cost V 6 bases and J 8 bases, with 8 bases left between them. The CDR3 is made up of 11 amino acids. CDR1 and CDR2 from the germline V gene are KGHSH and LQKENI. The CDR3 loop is CASSYGHEQFF. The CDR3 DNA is TGTGCCAGCTCCTACGGCCATGAGCAGTTCTTC.

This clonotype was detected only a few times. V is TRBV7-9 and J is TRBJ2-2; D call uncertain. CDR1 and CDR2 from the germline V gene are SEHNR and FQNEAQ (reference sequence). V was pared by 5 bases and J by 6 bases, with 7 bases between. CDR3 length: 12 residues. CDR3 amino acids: CASSPQPGELFF. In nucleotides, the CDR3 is TGTGCCAGCAGCCCTCAGCCCGGGGAGCTGTTTTTT. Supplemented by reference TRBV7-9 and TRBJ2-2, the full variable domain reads DTGVSQNPRHKITKRGQNVTFRCDPISEHNRLYWYRQTLGQGPEFLTYFQNEAQLEKSRLLSDRFSAERPKGSFSTLEIQRTEQGDSAMYLCASSPQPGELFFGEGSRLTVL.